In its sample, the clone carrying this T cell receptor (beta chain) ranks as large. The antigen remains unidentified. The data belong to a study of T cell responses to AZD1222 COVID-19 vaccine. Study results and limitations: Rises in breadth and depth of Spike-specific TCRs came after two AZD1222 doses.

Clones were read by immunoSEQ multiplex PCR, and TCRdb kept only the in-frame ones, dropping some. The sample yields about 120,000 clones, around 89% seen once. The receptor's source is an adult in good health. The sample in question was peripheral blood, obtained on day 0 of AZD1222 vaccination.

DNA for the CDR3: TGCGCCAGCAGCCAAGATTTCACTAGCGGGGCCGATGAGCAGTTCTTC. Its translation: CASSQDFTSGADEQFF. The chain carries TRBV4-3 and TRBJ2-1; TRBD2 aligns across 10 bases. There are 16 residues in the CDR3. Trimming removed 0 bases from V and 8 bases from J; junction bases left unmatched: 7. The germline gives CDR1 LGHNA, CDR2 YSLEER.